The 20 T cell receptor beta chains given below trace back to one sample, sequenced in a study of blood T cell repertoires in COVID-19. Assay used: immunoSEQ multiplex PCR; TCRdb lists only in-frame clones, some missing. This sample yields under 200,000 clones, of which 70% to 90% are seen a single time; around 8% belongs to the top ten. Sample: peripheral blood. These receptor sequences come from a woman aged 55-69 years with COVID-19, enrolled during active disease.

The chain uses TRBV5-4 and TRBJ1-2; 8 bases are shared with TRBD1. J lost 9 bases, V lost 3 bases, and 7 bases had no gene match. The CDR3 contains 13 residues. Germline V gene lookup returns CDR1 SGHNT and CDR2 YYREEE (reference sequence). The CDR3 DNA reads TGTGCCAGCAGCTCCGACAGGGGTGGAAGCTACACCTTC. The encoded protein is CASSSDRGGSYTF.

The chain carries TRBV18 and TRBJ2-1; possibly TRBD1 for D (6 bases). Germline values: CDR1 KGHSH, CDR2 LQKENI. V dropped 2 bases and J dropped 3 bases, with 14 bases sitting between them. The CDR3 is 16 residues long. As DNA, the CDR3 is TGTGCCAGCTCACCAAGGAATCAGGGGAGCTACAATGAGCAGTTCTTC. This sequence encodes CASSPRNQGSYNEQFF.

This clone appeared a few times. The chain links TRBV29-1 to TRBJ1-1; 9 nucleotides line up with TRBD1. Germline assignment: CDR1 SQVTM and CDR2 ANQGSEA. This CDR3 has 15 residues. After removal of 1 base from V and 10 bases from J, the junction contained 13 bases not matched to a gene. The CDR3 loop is CSVEGTGEKGNPAFF. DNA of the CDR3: TGCAGCGTTGAAGGGACAGGGGAAAAGGGTAATCCAGCTTTCTTT.

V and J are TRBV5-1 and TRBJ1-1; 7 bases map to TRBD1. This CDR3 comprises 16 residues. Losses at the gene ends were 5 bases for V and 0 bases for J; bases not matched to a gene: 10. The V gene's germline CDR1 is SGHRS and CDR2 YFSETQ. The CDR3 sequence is CASRLQGPPLNTEAFF. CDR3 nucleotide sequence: TGCGCCAGCAGATTACAGGGGCCCCCTCTGAACACTGAAGCTTTCTTT.

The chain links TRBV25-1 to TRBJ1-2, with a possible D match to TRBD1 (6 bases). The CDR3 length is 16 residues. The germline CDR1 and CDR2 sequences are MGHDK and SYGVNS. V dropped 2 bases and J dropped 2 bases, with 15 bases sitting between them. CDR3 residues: CASSEMVVQGNYGYTF. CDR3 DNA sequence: TGTGCCAGCAGTGAAATGGTGGTACAGGGCAACTATGGCTACACCTTC.

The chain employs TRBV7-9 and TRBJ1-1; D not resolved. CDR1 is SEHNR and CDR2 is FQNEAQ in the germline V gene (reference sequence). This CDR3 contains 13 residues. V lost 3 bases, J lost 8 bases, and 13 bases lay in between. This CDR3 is CASSFNSDSEAFF. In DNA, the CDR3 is TGTGCCAGCAGCTTTAACTCGGACTCCGAAGCTTTCTTT.

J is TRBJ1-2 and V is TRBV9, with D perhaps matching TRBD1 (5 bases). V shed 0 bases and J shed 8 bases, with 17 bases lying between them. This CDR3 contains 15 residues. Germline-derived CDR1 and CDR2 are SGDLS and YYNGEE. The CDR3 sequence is CASSVEVGDGKGYTF. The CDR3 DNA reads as TGTGCCAGCAGCGTAGAGGTAGGGGATGGAAAGGGCTACACCTTC.

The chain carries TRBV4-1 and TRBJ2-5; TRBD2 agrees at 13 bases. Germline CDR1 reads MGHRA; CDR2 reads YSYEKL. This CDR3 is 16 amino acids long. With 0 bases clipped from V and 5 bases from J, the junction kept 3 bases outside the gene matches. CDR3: CASSQDGTSGAETQYF. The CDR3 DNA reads TGCGCCAGCAGCCAAGATGGGACTAGCGGGGCGGAGACCCAGTACTTC.

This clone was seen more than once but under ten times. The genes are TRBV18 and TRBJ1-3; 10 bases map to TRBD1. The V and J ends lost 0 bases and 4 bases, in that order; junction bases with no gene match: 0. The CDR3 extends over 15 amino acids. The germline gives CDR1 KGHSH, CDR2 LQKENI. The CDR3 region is CASSPPGQGGNTIYF. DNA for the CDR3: TGTGCCAGCTCACCACCGGGACAGGGGGGAAACACCATATATTTT.

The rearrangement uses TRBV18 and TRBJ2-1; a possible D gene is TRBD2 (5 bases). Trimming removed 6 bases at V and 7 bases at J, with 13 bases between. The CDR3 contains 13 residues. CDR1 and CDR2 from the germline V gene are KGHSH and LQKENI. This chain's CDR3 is CASSDQTSNEQFF. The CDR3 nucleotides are TGTGCCAGCTCCGACCAAACTAGTAATGAGCAGTTCTTC. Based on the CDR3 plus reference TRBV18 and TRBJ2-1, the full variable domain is NAGVMQNPRHLVRRRGQEARLRCSPMKGHSHVYWYRQLPEEGLKFMVYLQKENIIDESGMPKERFSAEFPKEGPSILRIQQVVRGDSAAYFCASSDQTSNEQFFGPGTRLTVL.

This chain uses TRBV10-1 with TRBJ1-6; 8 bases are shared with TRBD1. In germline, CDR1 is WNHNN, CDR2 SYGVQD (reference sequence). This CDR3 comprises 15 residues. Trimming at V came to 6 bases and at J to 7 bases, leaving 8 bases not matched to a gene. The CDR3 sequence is CASSFDRGRNSPLHF. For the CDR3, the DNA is TGCGCCAGCAGCTTCGACAGGGGTAGGAATTCACCCCTCCACTTT.

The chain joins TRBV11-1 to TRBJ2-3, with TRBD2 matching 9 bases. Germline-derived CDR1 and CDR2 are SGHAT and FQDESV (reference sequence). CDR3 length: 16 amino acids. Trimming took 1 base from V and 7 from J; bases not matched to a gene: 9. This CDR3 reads CASSLGTVAGAHTQYF. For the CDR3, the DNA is TGTGCCAGCAGCTTAGGGACGGTAGCGGGGGCGCATACGCAGTATTTT.

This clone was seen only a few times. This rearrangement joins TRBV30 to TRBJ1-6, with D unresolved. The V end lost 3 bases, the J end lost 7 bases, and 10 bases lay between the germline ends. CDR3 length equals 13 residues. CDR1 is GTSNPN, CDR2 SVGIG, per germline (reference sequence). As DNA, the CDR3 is TGTGCCTGGAGCCCCAAACGGAATTCACCCCTCCACTTT. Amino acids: CAWSPKRNSPLHF.

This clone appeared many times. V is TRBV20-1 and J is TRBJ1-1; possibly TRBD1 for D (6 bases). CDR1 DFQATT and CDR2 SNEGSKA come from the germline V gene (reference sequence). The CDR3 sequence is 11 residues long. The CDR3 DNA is TGCCGTATACAGGGGAACACTGAAGCTTTCTTT. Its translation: CRIQGNTEAFF.

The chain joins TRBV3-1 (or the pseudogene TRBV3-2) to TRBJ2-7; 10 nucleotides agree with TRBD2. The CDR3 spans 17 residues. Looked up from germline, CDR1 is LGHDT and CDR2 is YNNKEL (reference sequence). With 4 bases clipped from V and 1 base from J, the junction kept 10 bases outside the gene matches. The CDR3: CASSPWAGAGGSYEQYF. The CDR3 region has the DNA TGTGCCAGCAGCCCCTGGGCTGGAGCGGGAGGGTCCTACGAGCAGTACTTC.

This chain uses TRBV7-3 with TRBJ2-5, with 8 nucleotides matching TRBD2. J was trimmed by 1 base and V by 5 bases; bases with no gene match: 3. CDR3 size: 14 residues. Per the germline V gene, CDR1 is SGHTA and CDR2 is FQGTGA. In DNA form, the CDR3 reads TGTGCCAGCAGCCGCGGGGGGCCCCAAGAGACCCAGTACTTC. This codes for CASSRGGPQETQYF.

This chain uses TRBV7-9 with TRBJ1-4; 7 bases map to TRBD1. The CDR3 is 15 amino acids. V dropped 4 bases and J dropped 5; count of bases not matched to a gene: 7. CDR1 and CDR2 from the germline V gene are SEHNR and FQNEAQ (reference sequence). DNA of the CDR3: TGTGCCAGCAGCTACCCCGGGACAGAAAATGAAAAACTGTTTTTT. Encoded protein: CASSYPGTENEKLFF.

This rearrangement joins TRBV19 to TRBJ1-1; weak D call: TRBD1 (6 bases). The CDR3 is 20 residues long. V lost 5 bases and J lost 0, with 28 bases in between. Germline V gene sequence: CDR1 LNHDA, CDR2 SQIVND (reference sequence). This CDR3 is CASSQPWLPTSGGLNTEAFF. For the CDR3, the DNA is TGTGCCAGTAGTCAACCTTGGTTACCCACCTCCGGGGGGCTGAACACTGAAGCTTTCTTT.

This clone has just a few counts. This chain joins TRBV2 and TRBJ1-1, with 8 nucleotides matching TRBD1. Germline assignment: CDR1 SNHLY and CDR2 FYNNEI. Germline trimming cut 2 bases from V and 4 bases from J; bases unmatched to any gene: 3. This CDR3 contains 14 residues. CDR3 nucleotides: TGTGCCAGCAGTGAAATTGGGACAGGCACTGAAGCTTTCTTT. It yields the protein CASSEIGTGTEAFF. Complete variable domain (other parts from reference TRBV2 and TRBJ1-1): EPEVTQTPSHQVTQMGQEVILRCVPISNHLYFYWYRQILGQKVEFLVSFYNNEISEKSEIFDDQFSVERPDGSNFTLKIRSTKLEDSAMYFCASSEIGTGTEAFFGQGTRLTVV.

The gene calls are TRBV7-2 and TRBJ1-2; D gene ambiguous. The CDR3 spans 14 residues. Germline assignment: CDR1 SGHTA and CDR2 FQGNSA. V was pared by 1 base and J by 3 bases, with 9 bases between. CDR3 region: CASSLGGDYYGYTF. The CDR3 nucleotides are TGTGCCAGCAGCTTAGGAGGAGATTACTATGGCTACACCTTC. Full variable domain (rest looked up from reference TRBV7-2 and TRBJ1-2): GAGVSQSPSNKVTEKGKDVELRCDPISGHTALYWYRQSLGQGLEFLIYFQGNSAPDKSGLPSDRFSAERTGGSVSTLTIQRTQQEDSAVYLCASSLGGDYYGYTFGSGTRLTVV.